One and the same sample provided the 13 T cell receptor beta chains below, sequenced in a study of control samples from healthy donors and cancer patients. The data were produced by immunoSEQ multiplex PCR, yet TCRdb's version contains in-frame clones alone and is incomplete. The top ten hold around 4% of the sample, which has about 58,000 clones, approximately 94% seen once. Sequenced: blood. These TCRs come from a man aged 25 to 40 in good health.

The chain is built from TRBV7-9 and TRBJ1-2, with a tentative D call TRBD1 (6 bases). CDR3 size: 13 residues. V gave up 3 bases and J gave up 8 bases, with 13 bases separating them. Per the germline V gene, CDR1 is SEHNR and CDR2 is FQNEAQ (reference sequence). CDR3 amino acids: CASSLGGPDGYTF. CDR3 DNA sequence: TGTGCCAGCAGCTTGGGGGGGCCGGACGGCTACACCTTC. Drawing the rest from reference TRBV7-9 and TRBJ1-2, the complete variable domain is DTGVSQNPRHKITKRGQNVTFRCDPISEHNRLYWYRQTLGQGPEFLTYFQNEAQLEKSRLLSDRFSAERPKGSFSTLEIQRTEQGDSAMYLCASSLGGPDGYTFGSGTRLTVV.

The V and J genes are TRBV4-2 and TRBJ2-6, with 8 bases aligning to TRBD1. The CDR3 runs 16 residues. After removal of 2 bases from V and 0 bases from J, the junction contained 0 bases not matched to a gene. The germline V gene encodes CDR1 LGHNA and CDR2 YNFKEQ. CDR3 sequence reads: CASSQTGGSGANVLTF. The CDR3 nucleotides are TGTGCCAGCAGCCAAACAGGGGGCTCTGGGGCCAACGTCCTGACTTTC.

This chain uses TRBV7-2 with TRBJ1-4; D ambiguous. The CDR3 covers 12 residues. V was cut by 2 bases and J by 8 bases, with 6 bases left in between. Germline CDR1 SGHTA, CDR2 FQGNSA. The CDR3 reads CASSLSGEKLFF. The CDR3 DNA follows: TGTGCCAGCAGCTTATCCGGGGAAAAACTGTTTTTT. Full variable domain (rest looked up from reference TRBV7-2 and TRBJ1-4): GAGVSQSPSNKVTEKGKDVELRCDPISGHTALYWYRQSLGQGLEFLIYFQGNSAPDKSGLPSDRFSAERTGGSVSTLTIQRTQQEDSAVYLCASSLSGEKLFFGSGTQLSVL.

This rearrangement joins TRBV30 to TRBJ1-6; no definite D call. The CDR3 is 12 amino acids. The germline CDR1 and CDR2 sequences are GTSNPN and SVGIG (reference sequence). V shed 0 bases and J shed 6 bases, with 3 bases lying between them. In nucleotides, the CDR3 is TGTGCCTGGAGTGTTTCTAATTCACCCCTCCACTTT. This gives the protein CAWSVSNSPLHF. The entire variable domain, with the rest obtained from reference TRBV30 and TRBJ1-6, is as follows: SQTIHQWPATLVQPVGSPLSLECTVEGTSNPNLYWYRQAAGRGLQLLFYSVGIGQISSEVPQNLSASRPQDRQFILSSKKLLLSDSGFYLCAWSVSNSPLHFGNGTRLTVT.

V and J are TRBV7-2 and TRBJ2-7; D is perhaps TRBD2 (5 bases). Germline V gives CDR1 SGHTA, CDR2 FQGNSA. V shed 5 bases and J shed 3 bases, with 11 bases lying between them. The CDR3 is 13 residues long. Here the CDR3 reads CASSPGRDYEQYF. CDR3 DNA: TGTGCCAGCAGCCCCGGACGGGACTACGAGCAGTACTTC.

This clone was counted a single time. The chain couples TRBV29-1 to TRBJ1-2; D call uncertain. Germline lookup yields CDR1 SQVTM and CDR2 ANQGSEA. With 1 base removed from V and 4 bases from J, the gap between germline ends came to 13 bases. The CDR3 is 14 amino acids. The chain's CDR3 is CSVEVQAAVYGYTF. The CDR3 DNA reads as TGCAGCGTTGAAGTGCAGGCGGCGGTCTATGGCTACACCTTC.

The V and J genes are TRBV7-9 and TRBJ2-7; the D call may be TRBD1 or TRBD2 (5 bases each). CDR3 length: 15 residues. The germline CDR1 and CDR2 sequences are SEHNR and FQNEAQ (reference sequence). Between the trimmed V and J ends, which lost 1 base and 0 bases, there was a span of 10 bases. This chain's CDR3 is CASSLDWDASYEQYF. Written as DNA, the CDR3 is TGTGCCAGCAGCTTAGACTGGGACGCCTCCTACGAGCAGTACTTC. The full variable domain, rest sourced from reference TRBV7-9 and TRBJ2-7, is DTGVSQNPRHKITKRGQNVTFRCDPISEHNRLYWYRQTLGQGPEFLTYFQNEAQLEKSRLLSDRFSAERPKGSFSTLEIQRTEQGDSAMYLCASSLDWDASYEQYFGPGTRLTVT.

The V call is TRBV4-1, the J call TRBJ2-3; 10 bases match TRBD2. CDR3 length equals 16 residues. Germline lookup yields CDR1 MGHRA and CDR2 YSYEKL. V shed 0 bases and J 6 bases; nucleotides not matched to a gene: 6. CDR3 sequence (DNA): TGCGCCAGCAGCCAAGATCAACTAGCGGGGTCGGATACGCAGTATTTT. It translates to CASSQDQLAGSDTQYF.

The rearrangement joins TRBV7-2 to TRBJ2-7; 7 bases align to TRBD1. Germline V gene data show CDR1 as SGHTA and CDR2 as FQGNSA. This CDR3 is built from 14 residues. The J segment lost 2 bases and the V segment lost 4 bases, leaving 5 bases of the junction unmatched. The CDR3 loop reads CASSSMDRTYEQYF. As DNA, the CDR3 is TGTGCCAGCAGCTCGATGGACAGGACCTACGAGCAGTACTTC.

The chain uses TRBV20-1 and TRBJ2-7; D is ambiguous. Germline V gives CDR1 DFQATT, CDR2 SNEGSKA (reference sequence). The CDR3 covers 11 residues. DNA of the CDR3: TGCAGCCCGCTCGACTCCTACGAGCAGTACTTC. This codes for CSPLDSYEQYF.

The V and J genes are TRBV10-3 and TRBJ2-1, with 8 bases that match TRBD1. Trimming took 6 bases from V and 1 from J; bases not matched to a gene: 8. Germline V gene lookup returns CDR1 ENHRY and CDR2 SYGVKD. This CDR3 is 16 amino acids long. For the CDR3, the DNA is TGTGCCATCAGCGGCCTGACAGGGGAATCCTACAATGAGCAGTTCTTC. It yields the protein CAISGLTGESYNEQFF.

The CDR3 region is CASSSPRGTGQNQPQHF. DNA for the CDR3: TGTGCCAGTAGTAGTCCCCGCGGGACGGGGCAAAATCAGCCCCAGCATTTT. The chain has TRBV19 and TRBJ1-5; D may be TRBD1 (5 bases). The V gene's germline CDR1 is LNHDA and CDR2 SQIVND (reference sequence). With 4 bases removed from V and 4 bases from J, the gap between germline ends came to 20 bases. This CDR3 has 17 residues.

The chain carries TRBV19 and TRBJ1-1; unclear D gene. CDR1 LNHDA and CDR2 SQIVND come from the germline V gene (reference sequence). V was clipped by 2 bases and J by 2 bases, with 6 bases between them. The length of the CDR3 is 13 residues. The CDR3 DNA is TGTGCCAGTAGTATATATGACAACACTGAAGCTTTCTTT. Its translation: CASSIYDNTEAFF.